This T cell receptor (beta chain) was profiled in a study of Graves' ophthalmopathy and Graves' hyperthyroidism. Germline CDR1 and CDR2: SGHTA and FQGNSA. With V trimmed by 5 bases and J by 6 bases, 6 bases remained unmatched. This CDR3 spans 14 amino acids. On this clonotype itself: Its antigen is not identified.

For repertoire sequencing, the TCR beta CDR3 regions were amplified from RNA transcripts. Amplification began with first-round RT-PCR using HTBI primers, then second-round multiplex PCR was performed. Each CDR3 protein is one row after TCRdb ran MiXCR on the multiplex PCR reads. The data contain some 520,000 distinct CDR3 sequences, approximately 15% of them singletons. Study-level results: Most expanded clonotypes from thyroid (those above 0.001 frequency) were also found in blood.

Presentation of ophthalmopathy in the donors involved moderate-to-severe activity, CAS ≥3, NOSPECS ≥4 and a duration under 3 months. Clinical symptoms and serum thyroxine were used for diagnosis; TRAb, thyroid ultrasound and orbital computed tomography were also relied on. PBMCs had their origin in fresh peripheral blood (around 10 ml). The TCR comes from a woman younger than 45 with Graves' ophthalmopathy. Sequenced sample: blood. The chain carries TRBV7-2 and TRBJ1-5; 8 bases line up with TRBD1. CDR3 region: CASSAQGAGQPQHF. The CDR3 DNA reads TGTGCCAGCAGCGCCCAGGGGGCCGGTCAGCCCCAGCATTTT.